This is a list of T cell receptor beta chains from one sample in a study of cytomegalovirus exposure and HLA in healthy donors. Method: immunoSEQ multiplex PCR; TCRdb's copy keeps in-frame clones and lacks some. The table records about 130,000 clones, roughly two thirds of them present only once. Material for sequencing was PBMCs. These receptors all stem from a man aged 25 to 40 in good health and CMV-seropositive. Both conserved end residues are part of each CDR3. D genes are given only for firm matches. Clone size is shown for a subset of rows, as once, few, many or a class of expanded clone.

CASSPSYGEQFF | TGTGCCAGCAGTCCTTCGTACGGGGAGCAGTTCTTC | . | TRBV28 | . | TRBJ2-1
CSVDFSRTSDTQYF | TGCAGCGTTGATTTTAGTCGTACCTCAGATACGCAGTATTTT | . | TRBV29-1 | . | TRBJ2-3
CASSIGLAGAGDTQYF | TGTGCCAGTAGTATTGGACTAGCGGGAGCGGGGGATACGCAGTATTTT | TRBD2 | TRBV19 | . | TRBJ2-3
CASSQGLAGTDTQYF | TGTGCCAGCAGCCAAGGACTAGCGGGAACCGATACGCAGTATTTT | TRBD2 | TRBV7-6 | . | TRBJ2-3
CASKKDSNTGELFF | TGTGCCAGCAAGAAGGACAGCAACACCGGGGAGCTGTTTTTT | . | TRBV2 | few | TRBJ2-2
CASSLVLPEATDTQYF | TGCGCCAGCAGCTTGGTATTGCCTGAAGCCACAGATACGCAGTATTTT | . | TRBV5-1 | . | TRBJ2-3
CSASYGSLYNEQFF | TGCAGCGCCTCCTACGGGAGCCTTTACAATGAGCAGTTCTTC | . | TRBV29-1 | few | TRBJ2-1
CASSSTTRTYEQYF | TGCGCCAGCAGCTCAACGACTAGGACCTACGAGCAGTACTTC | . | TRBV5-1 | . | TRBJ2-7
CASRPTGYPNQYF | TGTGCCAGCAGGCCTACAGGGTATCCAAACCAGTACTTC | . | TRBV2 | . | TRBJ2-5
CASSLVGGGDTQYF | TGTGCCAGCAGCTTAGTAGGCGGGGGGGATACGCAGTATTTT | TRBD2 | TRBV11-2 | . | TRBJ2-3
CASSYSGGGTEAFF | TGTGCCAGCAGTTACTCAGGTGGGGGGACTGAAGCTTTCTTT | . | TRBV6-5 | few | TRBJ1-1
CASSASAGAADTQYF | TGTGCCAGCAGTGCTTCGGCGGGAGCGGCAGATACGCAGTATTTT | TRBD2 | TRBV6-4 | . | TRBJ2-3
CASSRNTGTSSYEQYF | TGTGCCAGCTCACGCAATACCGGGACTAGCTCCTACGAGCAGTACTTC | TRBD2 | TRBV18 | . | TRBJ2-7
CASTPDPEGNIGRYTF | TGTGCCAGCACTCCGGACCCCGAGGGAAACATAGGTCGCTACACCTTC | . | TRBV2 | . | TRBJ1-2
CASSRPSGRETQYF | TGTGCCAGCAGCCGCCCTAGCGGGAGGGAGACCCAGTACTTC | TRBD2 | TRBV7-2 | once | TRBJ2-5
CSVSFSETQYF | TGCAGCGTATCGTTTTCAGAGACCCAGTACTTC | . | TRBV29-1 | few | TRBJ2-5
CATSSVAGTGRDTQYF | TGTGCCACCAGCAGCGTGGCGGGAACCGGCAGGGATACGCAGTATTTT | . | TRBV15 | . | TRBJ2-3
CASSVGEGSWNEQFF | TGTGCCAGCAGCGTCGGGGAGGGCTCTTGGAATGAGCAGTTCTTC | TRBD2 | TRBV9 | . | TRBJ2-1
CSVVGEPWPYEQYF | TGCAGCGTTGTAGGGGAACCGTGGCCCTACGAGCAGTACTTC | . | TRBV29-1 | once | TRBJ2-7
CASSYSAGAYEQYF | TGTGCCAGCAGTTACTCGGCAGGGGCCTACGAGCAGTACTTC | . | TRBV6-5 | . | TRBJ2-7
CASSWGTSGKVGEQFF | TGCGCCAGCAGCTGGGGGACTAGCGGGAAAGTGGGTGAGCAGTTCTTC | TRBD2 | TRBV5-1 | . | TRBJ2-1
CASSPPGDTEAFF | TGTGCCAGCTCACCCCCCGGGGACACTGAAGCTTTCTTT | . | TRBV18 | . | TRBJ1-1